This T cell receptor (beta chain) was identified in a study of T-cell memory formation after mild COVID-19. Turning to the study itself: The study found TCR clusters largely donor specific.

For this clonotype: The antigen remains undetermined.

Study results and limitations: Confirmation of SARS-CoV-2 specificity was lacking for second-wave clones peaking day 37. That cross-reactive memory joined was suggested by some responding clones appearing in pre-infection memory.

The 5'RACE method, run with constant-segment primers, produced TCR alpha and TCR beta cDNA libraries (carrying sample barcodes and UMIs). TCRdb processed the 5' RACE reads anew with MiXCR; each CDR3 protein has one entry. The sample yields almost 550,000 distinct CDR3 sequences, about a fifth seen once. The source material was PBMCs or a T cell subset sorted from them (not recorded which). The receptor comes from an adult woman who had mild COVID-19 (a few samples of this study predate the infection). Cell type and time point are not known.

CDR3 in amino acids: CASSLAPGLAGGKLADTQYF. CDR3 coding DNA: TGTGCCAGCAGCTTAGCCCCGGGACTAGCGGGGGGGAAATTGGCAGATACGCAGTATTTT. V and J are TRBV7-6 and TRBJ2-3; 16 bases fit TRBD2. Losses at the gene ends were 0 bases for V and 4 bases for J; bases not matched to a gene: 10. Per germline, CDR1 SGHVS and CDR2 FNYEAQ. The CDR3 loop spans 20 amino acids.